Following are 26 T cell receptor beta chains from one sample sequenced in a study of blood T cells in healthy people across ages. The second PCR ran 7 to 11 cycles with a sample-barcoded 5' primer and J-beta primers. TCRdb passed the 5' RACE reads through MiXCR, listing each CDR3 protein once. The sample consists of over 950,000 distinct CDR3 sequences, more than 30% of them appearing once. What was sequenced was blood. The receptors were gathered from a man between 18 and 35 years old in good health.

In this sample, this clonotype turned up a few times. The rearrangement links TRBV7-2 to TRBJ1-1; D is ambiguous. CDR3 length: 14 amino acids. The V gene lost 4 bases and the J gene lost 5 bases, with 14 bases spanning the gap. Germline assignment: CDR1 SGHTA and CDR2 FQGNSA. This CDR3 is CASSSPTSRTEAFF. The CDR3 region has the DNA TGTGCCAGCAGCTCCCCAACCTCCAGGACTGAAGCTTTCTTT.

The chain carries TRBV4-1 and TRBJ2-3; TRBD2 agrees at 7 bases. The CDR3 totals 15 residues. J lost 3 bases, V lost 2 bases, and 5 bases had no gene match. Germline CDR1 is MGHRA and CDR2 is YSYEKL. CDR3 in DNA: TGCGCCAGCAGCCAAACGCGGGGGAAGACAGATACGCAGTATTTT. Protein product: CASSQTRGKTDTQYF.

The J gene is TRBJ1-2, the V gene TRBV18, with a weak D call TRBD1 (6 bases). CDR1 and CDR2 (germline): KGHSH, LQKENI. V lost 3 bases and J lost 4, with 12 bases in between. This CDR3 is 14 amino acids long. The CDR3 sequence: CASSPKDSGYGYTF. CDR3 DNA: TGTGCCAGCTCACCTAAGGACAGCGGCTATGGCTACACCTTC.

This clonotype was observed a few times. V is TRBV29-1 and J is TRBJ1-5; possible D gene TRBD1, 6 bases. Germline CDR1 is SQVTM and CDR2 is ANQGSEA. The CDR3 loop spans 15 amino acids. V dropped 5 bases and J dropped 0 bases, with 14 bases sitting between them. CDR3 loop: CSVREGVNSNQPQHF. CDR3 DNA: TGCAGCGTTAGGGAGGGGGTGAATAGCAATCAGCCCCAGCATTTT.

The genes are TRBV27 and TRBJ1-2; the D gene is possibly TRBD1 (6 bases). Germline CDR1 and CDR2: MNHEY and SMNVEV (reference sequence). The V and J ends lost 8 bases and 4 bases respectively, with 11 bases between them. The CDR3 has 12 residues. CDR3 loop: CASATGSYGYTF. In nucleotides, the CDR3 is TGTGCCAGCGCAACAGGGAGCTATGGCTACACCTTC.

This chain links TRBV29-1 with TRBJ2-1; 9 bases line up with TRBD2. The CDR3 is 11 amino acids. Germline V gives CDR1 SQVTM, CDR2 ANQGSEA. Unmatched junction bases numbered 4, after V lost 6 bases and J lost 10 bases. CDR3 coding DNA: TGCAGCGTAAATAGCGGGGGCGAGCAGTTCTTC. It translates to CSVNSGGEQFF.

V gene TRBV6-5 combines with J gene TRBJ1-2, with D uncertain. The CDR3 spans 13 residues. The V gene lost 8 bases and the J gene lost 2 bases, with 12 bases spanning the gap. The germline V gene has CDR1 MNHEY and CDR2 SVGAGI. The CDR3 loop is CASHGQGNYGYTF. The CDR3 nucleotides are TGTGCCAGCCACGGTCAAGGGAACTATGGCTACACCTTC.

This clonotype was found once. One end of the junction is discordant with germline, which a read error may explain. This chain uses TRBV4-3 with TRBJ1-4; TRBD1 agrees at 10 bases. Germline CDR1 is LGHNA and CDR2 is YSLEER. The CDR3 sequence is 16 residues long. CDR3 sequence (DNA): TGCGTCAGCAGCACGCGACAGGGGGCGACTAATGAAAAACTGTTTTTT. Amino acid sequence: CVSSTRQGATNEKLFF.

V gene TRBV4-1 combines with J gene TRBJ2-2; possibly TRBD1 or TRBD2 for D (5 bases each). Trimming stripped 0 bases from V and 1 base from J, with 9 bases between. Per the germline V gene, CDR1 is MGHRA and CDR2 is YSYEKL. The CDR3 extends over 16 amino acids. This CDR3 is CASSQDGTRNTGELFF. The CDR3 DNA is TGCGCCAGCAGCCAAGACGGGACGAGGAACACCGGGGAGCTGTTTTTT.

This rearrangement joins TRBV6-2 or TRBV6-3 to TRBJ2-1; D might be TRBD1 (5 bases). V dropped 5 bases and J dropped 4 bases, with 24 bases sitting between them. Germline V gene sequence: CDR1 MNHEY, CDR2 SVGEGT. The CDR3 consists of 18 residues. The CDR3 loop is CASSDPNALKPGYNEQFF. The CDR3 region has the DNA TGTGCCAGCAGTGACCCGAACGCCCTTAAACCAGGGTACAATGAGCAGTTCTTC.

Only a few counts were recorded for this clonotype. The rearrangement joins TRBV6-4 to TRBJ2-1; TRBD2 matches 10 bases. V was clipped by 4 bases and J by 8 bases; unmatched bases: 8. CDR1 and CDR2 from the germline V gene are MRHNA and SNTAGT. The CDR3 extends over 15 amino acids. As DNA, the CDR3 is TGTGCCAGCAGTGCCAGCGGGGGGGCGGTTCATGAGCAGTTCTTC. It is translated as CASSASGGAVHEQFF.

This chain joins TRBV29-1 and TRBJ1-1; D not resolved. Germline V lookup: CDR1 SQVTM, CDR2 ANQGSEA. Trimming shortened V by 0 bases and J by 6 bases, and 8 bases separated the two germline ends. This CDR3 spans 12 amino acids. CDR3 sequence (DNA): TGCAGCGTTGAAGAGGGGTGGGCTGAAGCTTTCTTT. It yields the protein CSVEEGWAEAFF. The whole variable domain, remainder taken from reference TRBV29-1 and TRBJ1-1, is SAVISQKPSRDICQRGTSLTIQCQVDSQVTMMFWYRQQPGQSLTLIATANQGSEATYESGFVIDKFPISRPNLTFSTLTVSNMSPEDSSIYLCSVEEGWAEAFFGQGTRLTVV.

The gene calls are TRBV2 and TRBJ1-1; TRBD1 matches at 7 bases. J gave up 11 bases and V 8 bases, and 5 bases lay outside the gene matches. CDR1 SNHLY and CDR2 FYNNEI come from the germline V gene. The CDR3 sequence is 10 residues long. The CDR3 bases are TGTGCCAGCCGGGACAGCAGGGCTTTCTTT. This encodes CASRDSRAFF.

The J gene is TRBJ2-1, the V gene TRBV28, with TRBD2 matching over 11 bases. The CDR3 loop spans 14 amino acids. V was clipped by 6 bases and J by 5 bases; unmatched bases: 3. Per the germline V gene, CDR1 is MDHEN and CDR2 is SYDVKM. DNA for the CDR3: TGTGCCAGCAGATCGGGACTAGCGGACAATGAGCAGTTCTTC. Residues: CASRSGLADNEQFF.

This clonotype has a handful of counts. V and J are TRBV7-3 and TRBJ2-1; D perhaps matches TRBD2 (5 bases). The CDR3 consists of 15 residues. Germline CDR1 and CDR2: SGHTA and FQGTGA. V lost 5 bases and J lost 0, with 11 bases in between. The CDR3 coding sequence is TGTGCCAGCAGCCCTCTGGGAGCCTCCTACAATGAGCAGTTCTTC. Residues: CASSPLGASYNEQFF.

V gene TRBV2 combines with J gene TRBJ1-1; D is perhaps TRBD1 (5 bases). The CDR3 loop spans 13 amino acids. V gave up 10 bases and J gave up 1 base, with 13 bases separating them. Germline-derived CDR1 and CDR2 are SNHLY and FYNNEI. The CDR3 here is CANTGPSNTEAFF. CDR3 DNA sequence: TGTGCCAACACAGGACCTTCGAACACTGAAGCTTTCTTT.

The rearrangement uses TRBV25-1 and TRBJ2-3, with D possibly being TRBD2 (6 bases). V gave up 2 bases and J gave up 2 bases, with 14 bases separating them. In germline, CDR1 is MGHDK, CDR2 SYGVNS. This CDR3 spans 16 amino acids. CDR3 nucleotides: TGTGCCAGCAGTGAAAGTAGCGGCAAGAACACAGATACGCAGTATTTT. This translates into CASSESSGKNTDTQYF.

The chain couples TRBV28 to TRBJ2-1; 7 positions match TRBD1. CDR3 length: 15 amino acids. V shed 2 bases, J shed 5 bases, and the junction held 6 bases outside the gene matches. CDR1 and CDR2 (germline): MDHEN, SYDVKM. CDR3 protein: CASSLPGQRNNEQFF. CDR3 DNA: TGTGCCAGCAGTTTACCGGGACAGAGAAACAATGAGCAGTTCTTC.

The gene calls are TRBV18 and TRBJ2-6; either TRBD1 or TRBD2 may supply D (5 bases each). Germline lookup yields CDR1 KGHSH and CDR2 LQKENI. CDR3 length: 18 residues. The germline V and J ends were trimmed by 3 bases and 0 bases, with 15 bases remaining between them. CDR3: CASSPMGTAISGANVLTF. The CDR3, as DNA: TGTGCCAGCTCACCCATGGGGACGGCGATCTCTGGGGCCAACGTCCTGACTTTC.

This rearrangement joins TRBV29-1 to TRBJ1-2, with TRBD1 matching 8 bases. This CDR3 region has 12 residues. The J segment lost 9 bases and the V segment lost 4 bases, leaving 7 bases of the junction unmatched. Per the germline V gene, CDR1 is SQVTM and CDR2 is ANQGSEA. CDR3 region: CSVVDREVRYTF. CDR3 bases: TGCAGCGTTGTGGACAGGGAGGTCCGCTACACCTTC.

In its sample, this clonotype was seen a few times. CDR3 region: CASSRPGGTGYTF. The CDR3 DNA reads as TGTGCCAGCAGTCGACCGGGGGGTACTGGCTACACCTTC. This chain uses TRBV6-5 with TRBJ1-2, with D possibly TRBD1 on 5 matching bases. Germline CDR1 reads MNHEY; CDR2 reads SVGAGI. The CDR3 loop spans 13 amino acids. Trimming left V 5 bases short and J 7 bases short, with 14 bases between.

The table lists this clonotype with a few counts. DNA for the CDR3: TGTGCCAGCAGTTACGACCCCGTAAGCTCCTACAATGAGCAGTACTTC. Translating it yields CASSYDPVSSYNEQYF. This chain joins TRBV6-2 or TRBV6-3 and TRBJ2-1, with D hard to call. Judging by the DNA end, TRBJ2-7 fits better; the J call may be wrong. The CDR3 length is 16 residues. Germline V lookup: CDR1 MNHEY, CDR2 SVGEGT.

The V gene is TRBV6-5, the J gene TRBJ2-2; D might be TRBD1 (6 bases). This CDR3 comprises 16 residues. Trimming cost V 0 bases and J 3 bases, with 11 bases left between them. Germline CDR1 reads MNHEY; CDR2 reads SVGAGI. The CDR3 DNA reads as TGTGCCAGCAGTTACTCTACAGGGACGGACACCGGGGAGCTGTTTTTT. As protein: CASSYSTGTDTGELFF.

The genes are TRBV6-5 and TRBJ1-4, with no clear D. Trimming took off 8 bases at V and 10 bases at J, with 11 bases between the two ends. Germline values: CDR1 MNHEY, CDR2 SVGAGI. CDR3 size: 11 residues. This CDR3 reads CASGAGPKLFF. The DNA of the CDR3 is TGTGCCAGCGGTGCGGGCCCAAAACTGTTTTTT.

The chain links TRBV27 to TRBJ2-5; D may be TRBD1 (6 bases). Germline-derived CDR1 and CDR2 are MNHEY and SMNVEV (reference sequence). This CDR3 has 15 amino acids. Between the trimmed V and J ends, which lost 5 bases and 4 bases, there was a span of 17 bases. The CDR3 sequence: CASSQKGGFRETQYF. The CDR3 DNA reads as TGTGCCAGCAGTCAAAAAGGGGGTTTCCGAGAGACCCAGTACTTC.

The chain joins TRBV30 to TRBJ2-5, with D hard to call. V lost 1 base and J lost 5, with 14 bases in between. The CDR3 is 14 amino acids. Germline CDR1 is GTSNPN and CDR2 is SVGIG (reference sequence). CDR3 sequence reads: CAWSDNSPGETQYF. The CDR3 coding sequence is TGTGCCTGGAGTGACAACTCCCCCGGGGAGACCCAGTACTTC.